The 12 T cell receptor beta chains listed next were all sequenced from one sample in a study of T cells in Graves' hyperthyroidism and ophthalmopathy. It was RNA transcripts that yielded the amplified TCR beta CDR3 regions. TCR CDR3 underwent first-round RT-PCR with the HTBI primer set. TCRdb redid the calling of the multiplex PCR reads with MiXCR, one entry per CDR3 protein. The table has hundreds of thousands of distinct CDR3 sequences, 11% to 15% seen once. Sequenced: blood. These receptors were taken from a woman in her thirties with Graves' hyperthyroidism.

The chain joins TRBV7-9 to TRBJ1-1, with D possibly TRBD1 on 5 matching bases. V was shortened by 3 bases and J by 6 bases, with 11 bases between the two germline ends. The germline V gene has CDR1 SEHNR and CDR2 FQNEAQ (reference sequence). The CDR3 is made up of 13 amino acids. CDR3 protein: CASSFGGSAEAFF. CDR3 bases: TGTGCCAGCAGCTTTGGGGGTAGTGCTGAAGCTTTCTTT.

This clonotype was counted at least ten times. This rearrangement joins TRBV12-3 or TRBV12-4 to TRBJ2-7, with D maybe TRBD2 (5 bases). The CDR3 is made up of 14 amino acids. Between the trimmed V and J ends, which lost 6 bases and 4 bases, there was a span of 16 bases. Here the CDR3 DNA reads TGTGCCAGCAGCTACCCGGGAACAAAGTACGAGCAGTACTTC. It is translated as CASSYPGTKYEQYF.

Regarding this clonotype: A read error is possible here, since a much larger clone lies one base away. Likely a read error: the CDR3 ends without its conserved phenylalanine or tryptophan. The CDR3: CASGPGGAKNIQYS. The CDR3 DNA is TGTGCCAGCGGCCCTGGGGGAGCCAAAAACATTCAGTACTCC. The rearrangement uses TRBV7-3 and TRBJ2-4; perhaps D is TRBD1 or TRBD2 (5 bases each). CDR3 size: 14 residues. The germline CDR1 and CDR2 sequences are SGHTA and FQGTGA. V shed 8 bases and J shed 0 bases, with 11 bases lying between them.

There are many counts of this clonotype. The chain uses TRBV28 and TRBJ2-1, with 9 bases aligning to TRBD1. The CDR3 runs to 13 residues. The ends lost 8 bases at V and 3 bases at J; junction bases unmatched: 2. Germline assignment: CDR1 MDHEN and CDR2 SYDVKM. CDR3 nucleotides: TGTGCCAGCTGGACAGGGGTCTACAATGAGCAGTTCTTC. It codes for CASWTGVYNEQFF.

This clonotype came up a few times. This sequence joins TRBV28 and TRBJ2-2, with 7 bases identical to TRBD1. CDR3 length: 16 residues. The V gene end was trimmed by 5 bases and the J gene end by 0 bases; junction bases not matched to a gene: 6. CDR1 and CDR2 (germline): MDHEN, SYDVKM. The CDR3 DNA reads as TGTGCCAGCAGTACCCCGGGACAGTCGAACACCGGGGAGCTGTTTTTT. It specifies CASSTPGQSNTGELFF.

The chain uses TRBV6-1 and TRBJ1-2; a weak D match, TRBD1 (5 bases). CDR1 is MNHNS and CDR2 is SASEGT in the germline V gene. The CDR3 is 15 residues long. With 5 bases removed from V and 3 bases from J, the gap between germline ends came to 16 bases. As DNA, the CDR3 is TGTGCCAGCAGTAATATCAGGTTACAGGACTATGGCTACACCTTC. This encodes CASSNIRLQDYGYTF.

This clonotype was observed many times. Here the CDR3 reads CAIKAATTNTDTQYF. In DNA form, the CDR3 reads TGTGCCATCAAAGCCGCGACTACCAACACAGATACGCAGTATTTT. The chain combines TRBV10-3 with TRBJ2-3; tentatively, D is TRBD2 (5 bases). V gave up 7 bases and J gave up 2 bases, with 16 bases separating them. CDR1 and CDR2 from the germline V gene are ENHRY and SYGVKD. This CDR3 contains 15 residues.

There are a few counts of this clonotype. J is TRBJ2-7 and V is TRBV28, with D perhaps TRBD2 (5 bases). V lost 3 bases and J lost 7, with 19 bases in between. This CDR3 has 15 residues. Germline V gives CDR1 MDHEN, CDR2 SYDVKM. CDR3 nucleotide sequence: TGTGCCAGCAGTTTTCGGTCGGAGGCTATGCGGGAGCAGTACTTC. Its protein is CASSFRSEAMREQYF. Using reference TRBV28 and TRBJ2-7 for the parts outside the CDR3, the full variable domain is DVKVTQSSRYLVKRTGEKVFLECVQDMDHENMFWYRQDPGLGLRLIYFSYDVKMKEKGDIPEGYSVSREKKERFSLILESASTNQTSMYLCASSFRSEAMREQYFGPGTRLTVT.

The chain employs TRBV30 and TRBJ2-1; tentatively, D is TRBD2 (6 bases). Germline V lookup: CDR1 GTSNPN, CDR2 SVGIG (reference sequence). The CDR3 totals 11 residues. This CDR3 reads CSGGSYNEQFF. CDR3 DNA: TGTTCCGGAGGGTCCTACAATGAGCAGTTCTTC.

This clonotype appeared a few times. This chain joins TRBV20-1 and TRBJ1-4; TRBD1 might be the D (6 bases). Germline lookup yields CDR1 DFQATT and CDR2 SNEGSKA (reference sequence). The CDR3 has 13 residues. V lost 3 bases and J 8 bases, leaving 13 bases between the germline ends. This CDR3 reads CSASRGGMEKLFF. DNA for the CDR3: TGCAGTGCTAGTAGGGGGGGGATGGAAAAACTGTTTTTT.

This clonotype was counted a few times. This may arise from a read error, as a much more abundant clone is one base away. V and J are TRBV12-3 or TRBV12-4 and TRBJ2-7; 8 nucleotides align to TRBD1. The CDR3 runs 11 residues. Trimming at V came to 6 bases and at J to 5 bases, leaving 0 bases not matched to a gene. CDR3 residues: CASRDRDEQYF. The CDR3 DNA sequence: TGTGCCAGCAGGGACAGGGACGAGCAGTACTTC.

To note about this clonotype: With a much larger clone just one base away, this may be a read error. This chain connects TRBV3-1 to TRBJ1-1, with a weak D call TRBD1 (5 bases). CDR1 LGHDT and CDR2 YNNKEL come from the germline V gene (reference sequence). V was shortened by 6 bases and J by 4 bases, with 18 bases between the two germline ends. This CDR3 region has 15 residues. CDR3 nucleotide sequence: TGTGCCAGCAGAAGGGGCACCCAACGGGGCACTGAAGCTTTCTTT. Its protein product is CASRRGTQRGTEAFF.